Each of the 20 T cell receptor beta chains below was sequenced from the same sample in a study of vaccination and CD4 T cells after COVID-19. Sequencing of cultured CD4+ T cell DNA used the Oncomine TCR Beta short-read assay. TCRdb redid the calling of the PCR reads with MiXCR, one entry per CDR3 protein. The sample includes 20,000 to 25,000 distinct CDR3 sequences, 35% of them seen just once. Described time point: late sampling 161 to 241 days after vaccination in a few convalescent patients. Treatment specified: roughly nine-day PBMC culture with coronavirus spike peptide pools or control peptides (ViraFEST assay). These receptors lack a known antigen. The sequencing used CD4+ T cells from blood, cultured in vitro, collected about 7 months after SARS-CoV-2 vaccination. The origin of the receptors is a human donor who had recovered from COVID-19.

This clonotype occurred a few times. The V call is TRBV20-1, the J call TRBJ2-7, with D possibly being TRBD2 (6 bases). V lost 2 bases and J 3 bases, leaving 20 bases between the germline ends. From germline, CDR1 is DFQATT and CDR2 SNEGSKA (reference sequence). The CDR3 loop spans 16 amino acids. The CDR3, as DNA: TGCAGTGCTAGACGGTCAGGGAGGTTACGTGGCTACGAGCAGTACTTC. Translated: CSARRSGRLRGYEQYF.

This chain links TRBV20-1 with TRBJ2-7, with D possibly TRBD1 on 6 matching bases. The ends were cut back, 4 bases at V and 5 bases at J, with 27 bases in the middle. CDR1 is DFQATT and CDR2 is SNEGSKA in the germline V gene (reference sequence). CDR3 size: 17 residues. CDR3 sequence (DNA): TGCAGTGCTATCCAGATTACGGTTGGGACATTTCTTGACGAGCAGTACTTC. Translated: CSAIQITVGTFLDEQYF.

The chain joins TRBV19 to TRBJ1-5; unclear D gene. The CDR3 has 14 amino acids. With 4 bases removed from V and 7 bases from J, the gap between germline ends came to 14 bases. Looked up from germline, CDR1 is LNHDA and CDR2 is SQIVND (reference sequence). The DNA for the CDR3 is TGTGCCAGTAGTAGTGGAGGTAGTGGACAGCCCCAGCATTTT. This gives the protein CASSSGGSGQPQHF.

This clonotype was seen a handful of times. The chain combines TRBV4-1 with TRBJ2-3; D ambiguous. The germline V and J ends were trimmed by 4 bases and 6 bases, with 11 bases remaining between them. Germline V gene sequence: CDR1 MGHRA, CDR2 YSYEKL. This CDR3 has 13 amino acids. For the CDR3, the DNA is TGCGCCAGCAGCCTCGCCGGAGCGGATACGCAGTATTTT. Amino acids: CASSLAGADTQYF.

The J gene is TRBJ1-2, the V gene TRBV7-6; 8 positions agree with TRBD1. The V gene's germline CDR1 is SGHVS and CDR2 FNYEAQ. This CDR3 comprises 13 residues. V lost 2 bases, J lost 8 bases, and 4 bases stayed unmatched. In nucleotides, the CDR3 is TGTGCCAGCAGCTTATTACAGGGGGTCGGCTACACCTTC. It specifies CASSLLQGVGYTF. The entire variable domain, with the rest obtained from reference TRBV7-6 and TRBJ1-2, is as follows: GAGVSQSPRYKVTKRGQDVALRCDPISGHVSLYWYRQALGQGPEFLTYFNYEAQQDKSGLPNDRFSAERPEGSISTLTIQRTEQRDSAMYRCASSLLQGVGYTFGSGTRLTVV.

The gene calls are TRBV7-3 and TRBJ2-1; unclear D gene. Trimming removed 1 base from V and 12 bases from J, with 7 bases in between. This CDR3 is built from 11 residues. Germline V gene lookup returns CDR1 SGHTA and CDR2 FQGTGA. CDR3 amino acids: CASSLNGVQFF. The DNA of the CDR3 is TGTGCCAGCAGCTTAAATGGCGTGCAGTTCTTC.

V is TRBV20-1 and J is TRBJ2-1; 10 bases are shared with TRBD2. The CDR3 spans 14 residues. Germline V gives CDR1 DFQATT, CDR2 SNEGSKA (reference sequence). J gave up 7 bases and V 5 bases, and 8 bases lay outside the gene matches. In nucleotides, the CDR3 is TGCAGTGCTCGCGGGGCTAGCGGGAGAAATGAGCAGTTCTTC. Protein: CSARGASGRNEQFF.

The chain has TRBV19 and TRBJ2-7; 15 bases are shared with TRBD2. With 5 bases clipped from V and 5 bases from J, the junction kept 4 bases outside the gene matches. Germline-derived CDR1 and CDR2 are LNHDA and SQIVND (reference sequence). The CDR3 sequence is 15 residues long. The chain's CDR3 is CASSGTSGRIDEQYF. The CDR3 nucleotides are TGTGCCAGTAGTGGGACTAGCGGGAGGATCGACGAGCAGTACTTC. Full variable domain (remainder filled in from reference TRBV19 and TRBJ2-7): DGGITQSPKYLFRKEGQNVTLSCEQNLNHDAMYWYRQDPGQGLRLIYYSQIVNDFQKGDIAEGYSVSREKKESFPLTVTSAQKNPTAFYLCASSGTSGRIDEQYFGPGTRLTVT.

This clonotype was picked up a small number of times. J is TRBJ2-5 and V is TRBV28; 9 bases align to TRBD1. The V gene's germline CDR1 is MDHEN and CDR2 SYDVKM. The CDR3 has 15 residues. V shed 5 bases, J shed 3 bases, and the junction held 7 bases outside the gene matches. CDR3 loop: CASSPGTGSEETQYF. The CDR3 region has the DNA TGTGCCAGCAGTCCCGGGACAGGGTCCGAAGAGACCCAGTACTTC.

This clonotype occurred a few times. The genes are TRBV7-9 and TRBJ2-5; 7 bases agree with TRBD2. Germline trimming cut 5 bases from V and 5 bases from J; bases unmatched to any gene: 2. This CDR3 has 12 amino acids. CDR1 SEHNR and CDR2 FQNEAQ come from the germline V gene (reference sequence). The CDR3 coding sequence is TGTGCCAGCAGCCCAGCGGGGGAGACCCAGTACTTC. Encoded protein: CASSPAGETQYF.

CDR3 sequence (DNA): TGCGCCAGCAGCAACCTAGCGGGCCACTACAATGAGCAGTTCTTC. The encoded protein is CASSNLAGHYNEQFF. This rearrangement joins TRBV4-1 to TRBJ2-1; 8 nucleotides align to TRBD2. This CDR3 comprises 15 residues. Germline CDR1 reads MGHRA; CDR2 reads YSYEKL. V was pared by 5 bases and J by 3 bases, with 6 bases of the junction left unmatched.

This clonotype is labeled as medium-sized. This chain joins TRBV7-3 and TRBJ1-6; D is ambiguous. Germline V gene data show CDR1 as SGHTA and CDR2 as FQGTGA. The CDR3 length is 13 residues. Trimming took 1 base from V and 8 from J, leaving 6 bases between them. The CDR3 is CASSLNMDSPLHF. The CDR3 DNA follows: TGTGCCAGCAGCTTAAATATGGATTCACCCCTCCACTTT.

V usage is TRBV20-1 and J usage is TRBJ2-7; tentative D call: TRBD2 (5 bases). The V end lost 0 bases, the J end lost 4 bases, and 13 bases lay between the germline ends. The CDR3 runs to 14 residues. The germline V gene has CDR1 DFQATT and CDR2 SNEGSKA (reference sequence). This CDR3 is CSARDVRDGYEQYF. In nucleotides, the CDR3 is TGCAGTGCTAGAGATGTTCGGGATGGGTACGAGCAGTACTTC.

The chain carries TRBV29-1 and TRBJ2-5; 8 bases are shared with TRBD1. Germline CDR1 reads SQVTM; CDR2 reads ANQGSEA. This CDR3 has 15 residues. V lost 3 bases and J lost 7; bases outside the gene matches: 13. The CDR3 here is CSVEGTGGLSGTQYF. CDR3 DNA: TGCAGCGTTGAGGGCACAGGGGGACTCTCAGGGACCCAGTACTTC.

The chain joins TRBV20-1 to TRBJ2-1, with D perhaps TRBD2 (5 bases). Germline V gives CDR1 DFQATT, CDR2 SNEGSKA (reference sequence). Trimming cost V 4 bases and J 6 bases, with 13 bases left between them. The CDR3 spans 13 residues. The CDR3 DNA is TGCAGTGCTACTCTACCGGGATTCAATGAGCAGTTCTTC. It is translated as CSATLPGFNEQFF.

This clonotype has just a few counts. The chain employs TRBV7-2 and TRBJ1-1, with D hard to call. The germline CDR1 and CDR2 sequences are SGHTA and FQGNSA. This CDR3 spans 15 amino acids. V lost 1 base, J lost 0 bases, and 9 bases lay in between. CDR3: CASSLDRQLNTEAFF. For the CDR3, the DNA is TGTGCCAGCAGCTTAGATAGGCAGTTGAACACTGAAGCTTTCTTT.

The chain employs TRBV20-1 and TRBJ2-2; TRBD2 matches at 13 bases. The CDR3 has 17 amino acids. The germline V gene encodes CDR1 DFQATT and CDR2 SNEGSKA (reference sequence). The CDR3: CSLVGTSGNRNTGELFF. As DNA, the CDR3 is TGCAGCCTAGTAGGGACTAGCGGGAATAGGAACACCGGGGAGCTGTTTTTT.

The chain has TRBV7-9 and TRBJ2-1, with 10 bases aligning to TRBD2. CDR3 length equals 16 residues. The germline V gene has CDR1 SEHNR and CDR2 FQNEAQ (reference sequence). V shed 5 bases and J 7 bases; nucleotides not matched to a gene: 11. CDR3 amino acids: CASSPTRTSGTNEQFF. The CDR3 DNA sequence: TGTGCCAGCAGCCCTACGAGAACTAGCGGGACAAATGAGCAGTTCTTC.

The rearrangement joins TRBV6-5 to TRBJ1-6; maybe TRBD1 (5 bases). The CDR3 covers 15 residues. Germline V gives CDR1 MNHEY, CDR2 SVGAGI. V lost 1 base, J lost 7 bases, and 11 bases lay in between. The CDR3 protein is CASSYLNNRNSPLHF. The CDR3 coding sequence is TGTGCCAGCAGTTACTTAAACAACAGGAATTCACCCCTCCACTTT.

The chain is built from TRBV18 and TRBJ2-5; D gene uncertain. Germline V gene sequence: CDR1 KGHSH, CDR2 LQKENI. The CDR3 contains 13 residues. Trimming removed 2 bases at V and 2 bases at J, with 6 bases between. This CDR3 reads CASSPGIQETQYF. CDR3 bases: TGTGCCAGCTCACCAGGGATTCAAGAGACCCAGTACTTC. The whole variable domain, filled in from reference TRBV18 and TRBJ2-5, reads NAGVMQNPRHLVRRRGQEARLRCSPMKGHSHVYWYRQLPEEGLKFMVYLQKENIIDESGMPKERFSAEFPKEGPSILRIQQVVRGDSAAYFCASSPGIQETQYFGPGTRLLVL.